The 29 T cell receptor beta chains reported below all come from one sample, sequenced in a study of blood T cell repertoires in COVID-19. The repertoire was sequenced with immunoSEQ multiplex PCR; TCRdb's copy has only in-frame clones and lacks some. The sample lists 100,000 or so clones, roughly 80% occurring once. Source material: peripheral blood. All receptors come from a woman between 70 and 85 years old with acute or convalescent COVID-19.

This chain links TRBV27 with TRBJ2-7, with 10 bases lining up with TRBD2. The CDR3 contains 16 residues. The J segment lost 0 bases and the V segment lost 6 bases, leaving 8 bases of the junction unmatched. The germline gives CDR1 MNHEY, CDR2 SMNVEV (reference sequence). In DNA, the CDR3 is TGTGCCAGCAGAAATCAAAGGACTAGCGGCTCCTACGAGCAGTACTTC. It codes for CASRNQRTSGSYEQYF.

This chain connects TRBV27 to TRBJ2-7, with TRBD1 matching over 9 bases. Germline V CDR1 and CDR2: MNHEY, SMNVEV (reference sequence). This CDR3 region has 13 residues. V gave up 2 bases and J gave up 6 bases; unmatched junction bases: 2. The chain's CDR3 is CASSLTDRGEQYF. The CDR3 bases are TGTGCCAGCAGTTTAACGGACAGGGGCGAGCAGTACTTC.

The rearrangement links TRBV5-1 to TRBJ2-1; 13 positions match TRBD2. The CDR3 loop spans 17 amino acids. The V gene end was trimmed by 4 bases and the J gene end by 0 bases; junction bases not matched to a gene: 4. CDR1 and CDR2 from the germline V gene are SGHRS and YFSETQ. As DNA, the CDR3 is TGCGCCAGCAGCAGGACTAGCGGGGGAATCTCCTACAATGAGCAGTTCTTC. The encoded protein is CASSRTSGGISYNEQFF.

This clone came up a few times. This chain joins TRBV27 and TRBJ2-5, with TRBD1 matching 10 bases. The CDR3 has 15 residues. Germline loops: CDR1 MNHEY, CDR2 SMNVEV (reference sequence). The junction had 7 bases not matched to a gene; V was cut back by 5 bases and J by 4 bases. CDR3 protein: CASSLGDRGLETQYF. For the CDR3, the DNA is TGTGCCAGCAGTCTAGGGGACAGGGGTCTAGAGACCCAGTACTTC.

The V call is TRBV6-5, the J call TRBJ2-7; D is ambiguous. Germline V gene sequence: CDR1 MNHEY, CDR2 SVGAGI. The CDR3 is made up of 14 amino acids. The V end lost 0 bases, the J end lost 0 bases, and 6 bases lay between the germline ends. CDR3 sequence reads: CASSYSRVSYEQYF. The CDR3 region has the DNA TGTGCCAGCAGTTACTCGAGAGTCTCCTACGAGCAGTACTTC.

The V gene is TRBV29-1, the J gene TRBJ2-3; 16 nucleotides align to TRBD2. With V trimmed by 1 base and J by 1 base, 8 bases remained unmatched. The germline CDR1 and CDR2 sequences are SQVTM and ANQGSEA. The CDR3 is 19 residues long. The CDR3 sequence: CSVEAGLAGGPHGTDTQYF. CDR3 DNA: TGCAGCGTTGAAGCGGGACTAGCGGGGGGGCCTCACGGCACAGATACGCAGTATTTT.

V gene TRBV19 combines with J gene TRBJ1-5, with D tentatively TRBD1 (5 bases). Germline V CDR1 and CDR2: LNHDA, SQIVND (reference sequence). The V end was cut by 5 bases, the J end by 7 bases, with 18 bases between. The CDR3 consists of 15 residues. The CDR3 region has the DNA TGTGCCAGTAGTCCCCAACCGCAGGGCGGCCAGCCCCAGCATTTT. Translation gives CASSPQPQGGQPQHF.

This clone was seen a single time. The genes are TRBV29-1 and TRBJ1-2, with D perhaps matching TRBD1 (5 bases). CDR1 is SQVTM, CDR2 ANQGSEA, per germline. Trimming took 3 bases from V and 8 from J, leaving 22 bases between them. This CDR3 spans 15 amino acids. The CDR3 loop reads CSVERGDLGVGGYTF. CDR3 bases: TGCAGCGTTGAGCGGGGGGACCTGGGGGTTGGCGGCTACACCTTC.

The rearrangement uses TRBV12-5 and TRBJ2-7, with 7 bases matching TRBD1. This CDR3 spans 15 amino acids. Germline lookup yields CDR1 LGHNT and CDR2 FRNRAP. The trim removed 7 bases at V and 6 bases at J, leaving 15 bases unmatched. In DNA form, the CDR3 reads TGTGCTAGTGCCCTCTCCGGGACAGCCCTCTCCGAGCAGTACTTC. Protein sequence: CASALSGTALSEQYF.

The chain employs TRBV5-1 and TRBJ2-6; tentative D call: TRBD2 (5 bases). Germline V gene lookup returns CDR1 SGHRS and CDR2 YFSETQ. V was pared by 0 bases and J by 0 bases, with 16 bases between. This CDR3 region has 19 residues. The CDR3 DNA is TGCGCCAGCAGCTTGGACCCCACTAGTCTAAGCTCTGGGGCCAACGTCCTGACTTTC. The encoded protein is CASSLDPTSLSSGANVLTF. The full variable domain, in which reference TRBV5-1 and TRBJ2-6 provide the parts outside the CDR3, is KAGVTQTPRYLIKTRGQQVTLSCSPISGHRSVSWYQQTPGQGLQFLFEYFSETQRNKGNFPGRFSGRQFSNSRSEMNVSTLELGDSALYLCASSLDPTSLSSGANVLTFGAGSRLTVL.

The chain uses TRBV27 and TRBJ1-2; 7 nucleotides agree with TRBD1. This CDR3 is built from 15 residues. V lost 7 bases and J lost 1; bases outside the gene matches: 9. Germline V CDR1 and CDR2: MNHEY, SMNVEV (reference sequence). The chain's CDR3 is CASTPTGRSNYGYTF. The DNA of the CDR3 is TGTGCCAGCACCCCGACAGGGAGGAGTAACTATGGCTACACCTTC.

The chain links TRBV5-1 to TRBJ2-7, with a tentative D call TRBD1 (5 bases). CDR1 is SGHRS, CDR2 YFSETQ, per germline. V lost 7 bases and J lost 3, with 20 bases in between. The CDR3 extends over 15 amino acids. CDR3 DNA: TGCGCCAGCGGTTATGGGTCAGGGAAAGTCTACGAGCAGTACTTC. Translating gives CASGYGSGKVYEQYF.

The chain uses TRBV28 and TRBJ1-4; 9 bases agree with TRBD1. Trimming cost V 8 bases and J 8 bases; bases outside gene matches: 12. This CDR3 is built from 15 residues. The V gene's germline CDR1 is MDHEN and CDR2 SYDVKM. The CDR3 bases are TGTGCCAGCCGCCCACAGGGGGCGCGTGTAGAAAAACTGTTTTTT. Protein: CASRPQGARVEKLFF.

The chain is built from TRBV2 and TRBJ2-2; D is ambiguous. Germline CDR1 SNHLY, CDR2 FYNNEI. Deletions cut 6 bases from V and 4 bases from J, with 9 bases between. The CDR3 is made up of 13 amino acids. DNA for the CDR3: TGTGCCAGCAGGGTGTTTAGCACCGGGGAGCTGTTTTTT. Translating gives CASRVFSTGELFF.

V usage is TRBV19 and J usage is TRBJ2-4; tentatively, D is TRBD1 (5 bases). The CDR3 extends over 16 amino acids. Trimming shortened V by 3 bases and J by 0 bases, and 12 bases separated the two germline ends. Per the germline V gene, CDR1 is LNHDA and CDR2 is SQIVND (reference sequence). The CDR3 DNA is TGTGCCAGTAGTATCTGGGGCCAGGTAGCCAAAAACATTCAGTACTTC. Amino acid sequence: CASSIWGQVAKNIQYF.

The V gene is TRBV19, the J gene TRBJ2-6; possibly TRBD2 for D (5 bases). The CDR3 sequence is 16 residues long. Germline CDR1 is LNHDA and CDR2 is SQIVND (reference sequence). The V and J ends lost 9 bases and 2 bases respectively, with 17 bases between them. The CDR3 region has the DNA TGTGCCAGCCGTCCGGGAAGGGTTGCTGGGGCCAACGTCCTGACTTTC. This sequence encodes CASRPGRVAGANVLTF.

This clone was seen more than once but under ten times. The CDR3 coding sequence is TGTGCCAGCAGCCCGGCCCCTAGCGGGGGCCTGAGCTCCTACGAGCAGTACTTC. This sequence encodes CASSPAPSGGLSSYEQYF. The chain recombines TRBV7-8 with TRBJ2-7; 10 bases line up with TRBD2. Germline V gene sequence: CDR1 SGHVS, CDR2 FQNEAQ. V shed 5 bases and J 0 bases; nucleotides not matched to a gene: 13. CDR3 length: 18 residues.

The chain recombines TRBV3-1 (or the pseudogene TRBV3-2) with TRBJ2-7; a possible D gene is TRBD1 (6 bases). This CDR3 contains 14 residues. Trimming cost V 4 bases and J 3 bases, with 13 bases left between them. Germline CDR1 reads LGHDT; CDR2 reads YNNKEL (reference sequence). The CDR3: CASSRGQVGYEQYF. CDR3 in DNA: TGTGCCAGCAGCCGGGGACAAGTCGGCTACGAGCAGTACTTC.

The CDR3 protein is CSVEDQGDEQYF. The CDR3 DNA reads as TGCAGCGTTGAAGATCAGGGCGACGAGCAGTACTTC. This rearrangement joins TRBV29-1 to TRBJ2-7; TRBD1 might be the D (5 bases). V dropped 0 bases and J dropped 5 bases, with 8 bases sitting between them. Germline V gene sequence: CDR1 SQVTM, CDR2 ANQGSEA. The CDR3 length is 12 residues.

This chain connects TRBV7-6 to TRBJ1-1; TRBD1 is a possible D gene (6 bases). Germline loops: CDR1 SGHVS, CDR2 FNYEAQ. This CDR3 region has 15 residues. V gave up 1 base and J gave up 5 bases, with 14 bases separating them. In nucleotides, the CDR3 is TGTGCCAGCAGCTTAGTGGGGGGGCCAGAGACTGAAGCTTTCTTT. Translated, it gives CASSLVGGPETEAFF.

The rearrangement joins TRBV5-1 to TRBJ1-3; D perhaps matches TRBD1 (5 bases). The ends were cut back, 0 bases at V and 0 bases at J, with 7 bases in the middle. From germline, CDR1 is SGHRS and CDR2 YFSETQ. The CDR3 consists of 15 residues. The CDR3 DNA reads TGCGCCAGCAGCTTGGATACAGGCTCTGGAAACACCATATATTTT. It specifies CASSLDTGSGNTIYF.

The chain couples TRBV10-3 to TRBJ1-2, with 7 bases aligning to TRBD1. Germline-derived CDR1 and CDR2 are ENHRY and SYGVKD. This CDR3 contains 16 residues. V lost 2 bases and J lost 3; bases outside the gene matches: 9. The CDR3 spells CAISEPLGGRDYGYTF. CDR3 in DNA: TGTGCCATCAGTGAGCCCCTAGGGGGCAGGGACTATGGCTACACCTTC.

The CDR3 DNA reads TGTGCCAGTACGAACAGGGGAGTAAGCAATCAGCCCCAGCATTTT. It translates to CASTNRGVSNQPQHF. The chain links TRBV19 to TRBJ1-5; 7 bases agree with TRBD1. The trim removed 7 bases at V and 1 base at J, leaving 7 bases unmatched. The CDR3 has 15 amino acids. The germline V gene encodes CDR1 LNHDA and CDR2 SQIVND (reference sequence).

The chain carries TRBV7-8 and TRBJ1-4; TRBD1 is a possible D gene (6 bases). CDR1 SGHVS and CDR2 FQNEAQ come from the germline V gene. CDR3 length: 14 amino acids. With 4 bases removed from V and 7 bases from J, the gap between germline ends came to 13 bases. The DNA of the CDR3 is TGTGCCAGCAGCTCCGGACAGATAGCTGAAAAACTGTTTTTT. It codes for CASSSGQIAEKLFF.

V usage is TRBV11-2 and J usage is TRBJ1-1, with a tentative D call TRBD1 (5 bases). The CDR3 has 13 amino acids. V was cut by 1 base and J by 7 bases, with 10 bases left in between. The germline gives CDR1 SGHAT, CDR2 FQNNGV. The CDR3 reads CASSLAQGFEAFF. The CDR3 DNA reads as TGTGCCAGCAGCTTAGCCCAGGGCTTTGAAGCTTTCTTT.

V and J are TRBV11-3 and TRBJ1-3; 9 nucleotides align to TRBD1. Unmatched junction bases numbered 7, after V lost 4 bases and J lost 9 bases. The CDR3 length is 14 residues. The germline V gene has CDR1 SGHNT and CDR2 YENEEA. This chain's CDR3 is CASSSGQGRGTIYF. As DNA, the CDR3 is TGTGCCAGCAGCTCCGGACAGGGGAGGGGCACCATATATTTT. The full variable domain, completed using reference TRBV11-3 and TRBJ1-3, is EAGVVQSPRYKIIEKKQPVAFWCNPISGHNTLYWYLQNLGQGPELLIRYENEEAVDDSQLPKDRFSAERLKGVDSTLKIQPAELGDSAVYLCASSSGQGRGTIYFGEGSWLTVV.

The chain is built from TRBV7-9 and TRBJ1-1; possible D gene TRBD1, 5 bases. V was clipped by 3 bases and J by 0 bases, with 8 bases between them. Per the germline V gene, CDR1 is SEHNR and CDR2 is FQNEAQ (reference sequence). This CDR3 spans 14 amino acids. The CDR3 nucleotides are TGTGCCAGCAGCTTGGAGGGGTTGAACACTGAAGCTTTCTTT. Protein product: CASSLEGLNTEAFF.

CDR3 DNA: TGTGCCAGTAGTCCTCATCAGGCCCTTGACTATGGCTACACCTTC. Amino acid sequence: CASSPHQALDYGYTF. The gene calls are TRBV19 and TRBJ1-2; unclear D gene. The CDR3 covers 15 residues. Deletions cut 5 bases from V and 3 bases from J, with 16 bases between. The germline CDR1 and CDR2 sequences are LNHDA and SQIVND (reference sequence).

The chain joins TRBV15 to TRBJ2-7; the match to TRBD2 covers 8 bases. The V and J ends lost 0 bases and 4 bases, in that order; junction bases with no gene match: 2. Germline CDR1 LNHNV, CDR2 YYDKDF (reference sequence). CDR3 length: 14 residues. The chain's CDR3 is CATSRDRGGYEQYF. Here the CDR3 DNA reads TGTGCCACCAGCAGAGATCGGGGGGGGTACGAGCAGTACTTC.